This is a list of T cell receptor beta chains from one sample in a study of siplizumab effects on memory and regulatory T cells. Measured with immunoSEQ multiplex PCR; TCRdb has only the in-frame clones, and not every one. The sample lists more than 85,000 clones, 90% to 95% seen once, with around 0.32% in the top ten. The sequenced material came from CD4+ T cells sorted from blood. These receptor sequences come from a human donor in good health. CDR3s leave out the opening cysteine and the closing phenylalanine or tryptophan. Rows give clone size only sometimes, using once, few, many, or a class for an expanded clone.

len,j_gene,v_gene,abundance,CDR3aa
11,TRBJ2-7,TRBV29-1,-,SVEVDRAYEQY
13,TRBJ2-1,TRBV5-6,-,ASSLAGRRGDEQF
14,TRBJ1-4,TRBV29-1,-,SASGTEDATNEKLF
12,TRBJ1-6,TRBV7-3,-,ASSLDGGFSPLH
10,TRBJ2-5,TRBV5-1,-,ASSLEQETQY
12,TRBJ2-2,TRBV25-1,-,ASSGAGFGGELF
13,TRBJ2-1,TRBV7-6,-,ASRATSGGASEQF
12,TRBJ1-4,TRBV19,-,ASSGGSLGEKLF
10,TRBJ1-2,TRBV6-5,-,ASRTGGYGYT
14,TRBJ2-1,TRBV11-2,-,ASSLEGGGGYNEQF
16,TRBJ2-4,TRBV27,-,ASKGVGASGGTKNIQY
12,TRBJ2-3,TRBV5-4,-,ATRTSGGTDTQY
15,TRBJ2-3,TRBV7-2,-,ASSLVLAGVDTDTQY
17,TRBJ2-3,TRBV7-2,-,ASSLVSLSGLAGADTQY
11,TRBJ2-5,TRBV18,few,ASSGDIGETQY
10,TRBJ2-1,TRBV30,-,ASSRGVNEQF
12,TRBJ2-1,TRBV4-1,once,ASSQFGGNNEQF
15,TRBJ2-2,TRBV4-2,-,ASSQDTAGANTGELF
15,TRBJ2-7,TRBV2,-,ASSARRLALSSYEQY
11,TRBJ1-5,TRBV5-6,-,ASSLGRDQPQH
11,TRBJ1-1,TRBV5-6,-,ASSLDLNTEAF
15,TRBJ1-4,TRBV25-1,-,ASSEGGTGASNEKLF
13,TRBJ2-1,TRBV19,-,ASALDYSSYNEQF
15,TRBJ2-6,TRBV9,-,ASSVSIRGAGANVLT
13,TRBJ1-3,TRBV9,-,ASSVDGLRGNTIY
14,TRBJ2-3,TRBV5-6,-,ASSWGTSGIRDTQY
9,TRBJ1-2,TRBV25-1,-,ASRGNYGYT
10,TRBJ1-2,TRBV21-1,-,ASSPRQANFT
12,TRBJ1-1,TRBV10-3,-,AISESAGDTEAF
16,TRBJ2-4,TRBV19,-,ASSMRGLLQMDKNIQY
14,TRBJ2-1,TRBV5-1,-,ASSLELAGAYNEQF
10,TRBJ1-1,TRBV11-2,few,ASSQGRTEAF
14,TRBJ2-2,TRBV18,once,ASSRAGTSISGELF
15,TRBJ2-2,TRBV15,-,ATSRGRTGVNAGELF
13,TRBJ2-7,TRBV6-6,-,ASSYSGQPSYEQY
12,TRBJ1-6,TRBV5-5,-,ASSLGGDNSPLH
11,TRBJ1-5,TRBV5-5,-,ASSRDRDQPQH
13,TRBJ2-3,TRBV7-9,-,ASSQTRGGPDTQY
16,TRBJ1-3,TRBV5-1,-,ASSLIAQGLSSGNTIY
12,TRBJ2-7,TRBV4-2,once,ASSQSGGSYEQY
12,TRBJ2-5,TRBV7-3,-,ASSLAQGKETQY
12,TRBJ1-1,TRBV7-6,-,ASSSSSLGTEAF
12,TRBJ2-3,TRBV11-3,-,ASSLAASTDTQY
10,TRBJ2-7,TRBV5-1,-,ASSTYPGEQY
10,TRBJ1-2,TRBV5-4,-,ASSAYNYGYT
13,-,TRBV5-4,-,ASSPEAHRTYEQY
12,TRBJ1-1,TRBV4-1,-,ASSQDNRATEAF
11,TRBJ1-4,TRBV6-6,-,ASSPGPNEKLF
11,TRBJ1-2,TRBV5-1,-,ASRVGQDYGYT